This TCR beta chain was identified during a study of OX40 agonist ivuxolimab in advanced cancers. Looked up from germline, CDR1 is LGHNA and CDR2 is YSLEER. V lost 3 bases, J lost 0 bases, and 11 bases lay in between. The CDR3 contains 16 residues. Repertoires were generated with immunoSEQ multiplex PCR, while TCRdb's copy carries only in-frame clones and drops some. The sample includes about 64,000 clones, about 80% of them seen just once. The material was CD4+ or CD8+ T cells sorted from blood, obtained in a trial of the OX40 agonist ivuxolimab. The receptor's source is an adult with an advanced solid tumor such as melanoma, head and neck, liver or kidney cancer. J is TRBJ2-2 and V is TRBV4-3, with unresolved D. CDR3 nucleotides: TGCGCCAGCAGCCACGCTTTGGGGACGAACACCGGGGAGCTGTTTTTT. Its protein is CASSHALGTNTGELFF.